This T cell receptor (beta chain) appears in the sequencing data of a study of T cell responses to AZD1222 COVID-19 vaccine. Only in-frame clones appear in the TCRdb table, and some are missing; sequencing was by immunoSEQ multiplex PCR. The table shows roughly 160,000 clones, with roughly 92% occurring only once. Study-level findings and limits: The sample set comprised mostly white British donors with more females, and clonal diversity was possibly underestimated. Recipients of two AZD1222 doses showed rising Spike-specific TCR breadth and depth. Repertoires were sampled only after the peak T cell response.

Germline CDR1 and CDR2: MDHEN and SYDVKM. The CDR3 has 16 residues. V gave up 5 bases and J gave up 0 bases, with 16 bases separating them. Remarks on this clone: Its antigen is as yet unknown.

The TCR comes from an adult in good health. This sequence joins TRBV28 and TRBJ1-2; D is ambiguous. The sequences come from peripheral blood, collected on day 0 of AZD1222 vaccination. CDR3: CASSPPWGETNYGYTF. In DNA form, the CDR3 reads TGTGCCAGCAGTCCCCCCTGGGGAGAGACTAACTATGGCTACACCTTC.